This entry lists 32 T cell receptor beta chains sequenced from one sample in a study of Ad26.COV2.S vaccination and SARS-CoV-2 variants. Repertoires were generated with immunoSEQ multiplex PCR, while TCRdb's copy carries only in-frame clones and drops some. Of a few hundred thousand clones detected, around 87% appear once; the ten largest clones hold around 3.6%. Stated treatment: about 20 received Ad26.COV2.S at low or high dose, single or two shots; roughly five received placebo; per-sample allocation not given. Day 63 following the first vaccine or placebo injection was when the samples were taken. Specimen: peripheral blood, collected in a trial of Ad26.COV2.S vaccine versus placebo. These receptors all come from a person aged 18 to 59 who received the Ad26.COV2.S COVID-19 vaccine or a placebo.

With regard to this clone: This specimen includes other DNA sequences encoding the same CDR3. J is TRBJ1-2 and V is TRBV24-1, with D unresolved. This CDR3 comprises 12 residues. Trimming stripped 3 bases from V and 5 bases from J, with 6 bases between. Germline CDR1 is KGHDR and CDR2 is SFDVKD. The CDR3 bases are TGTGCCACCAGTGATCCTGGGTATGGCTACACCTTC. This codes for CATSDPGYGYTF.

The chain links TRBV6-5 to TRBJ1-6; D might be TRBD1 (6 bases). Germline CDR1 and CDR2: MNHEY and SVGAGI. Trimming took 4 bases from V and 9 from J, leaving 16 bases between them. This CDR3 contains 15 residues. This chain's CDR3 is CASSFYRVPLSPLHF. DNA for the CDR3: TGTGCCAGCAGTTTTTACAGGGTACCACTTTCACCCCTCCACTTT.

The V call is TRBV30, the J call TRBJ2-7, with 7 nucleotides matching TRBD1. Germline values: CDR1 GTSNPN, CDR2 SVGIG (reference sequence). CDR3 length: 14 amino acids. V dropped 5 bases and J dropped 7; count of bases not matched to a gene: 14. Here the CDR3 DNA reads TGTGCCTGGCAGCCGGGACAGAGGGTTCGAGAGCAGTACTTC. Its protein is CAWQPGQRVREQYF.

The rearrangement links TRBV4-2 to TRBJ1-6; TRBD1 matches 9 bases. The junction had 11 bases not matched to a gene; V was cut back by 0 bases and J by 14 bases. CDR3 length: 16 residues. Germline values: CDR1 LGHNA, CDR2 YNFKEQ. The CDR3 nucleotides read TGTGCCAGCAGCCAAGAAATCCGACAGGGGGGTTCTTCCCTCCACTTT. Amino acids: CASSQEIRQGGSSLHF.

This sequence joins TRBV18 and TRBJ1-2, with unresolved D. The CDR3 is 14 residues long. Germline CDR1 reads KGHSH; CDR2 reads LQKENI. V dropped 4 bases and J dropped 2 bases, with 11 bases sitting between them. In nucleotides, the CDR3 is TGTGCCAGCTCACTGGCAGTTGAAAACTATGGCTACACCTTC. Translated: CASSLAVENYGYTF.

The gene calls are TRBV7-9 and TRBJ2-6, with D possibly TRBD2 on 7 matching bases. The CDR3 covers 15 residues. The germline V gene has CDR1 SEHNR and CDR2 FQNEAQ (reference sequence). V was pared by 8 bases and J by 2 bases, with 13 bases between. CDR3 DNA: TGTGCCAGCCAAGAGGGGGGGCCTGGGGCCAACGTCCTGACTTTC. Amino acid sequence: CASQEGGPGANVLTF.

CDR3 bases: TGTGCCAGCAGCTCAATGCCTCCCAACGCTGCTGGAAACACCATATATTTT. This encodes CASSSMPPNAAGNTIYF. V and J are TRBV7-2 and TRBJ1-3; D is undetermined. CDR3 length: 17 residues. Trimming took off 4 bases at V and 2 bases at J, with 18 bases between the two ends. Germline V gene lookup returns CDR1 SGHTA and CDR2 FQGNSA.

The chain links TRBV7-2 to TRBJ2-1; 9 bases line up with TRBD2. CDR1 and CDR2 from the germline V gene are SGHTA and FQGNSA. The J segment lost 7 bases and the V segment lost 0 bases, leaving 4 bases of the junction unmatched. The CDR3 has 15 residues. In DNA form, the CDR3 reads TGTGCCAGCAGCTTAGCGGCGGGGGGGAAGAATGAGCAGTTCTTC. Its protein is CASSLAAGGKNEQFF.

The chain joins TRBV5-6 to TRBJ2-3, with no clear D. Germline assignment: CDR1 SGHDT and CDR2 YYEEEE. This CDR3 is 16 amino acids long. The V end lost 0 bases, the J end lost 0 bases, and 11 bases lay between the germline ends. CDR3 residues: CASSLDPDGSTDTQYF. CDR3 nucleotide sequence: TGTGCCAGCAGCTTGGACCCTGACGGTAGCACAGATACGCAGTATTTT.

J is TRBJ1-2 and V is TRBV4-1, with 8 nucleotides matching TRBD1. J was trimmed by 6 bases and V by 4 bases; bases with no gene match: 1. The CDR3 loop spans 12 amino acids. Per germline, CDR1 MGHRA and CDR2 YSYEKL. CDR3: CASSPTGDGYTF. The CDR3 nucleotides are TGCGCCAGCAGCCCGACAGGGGATGGCTACACCTTC.

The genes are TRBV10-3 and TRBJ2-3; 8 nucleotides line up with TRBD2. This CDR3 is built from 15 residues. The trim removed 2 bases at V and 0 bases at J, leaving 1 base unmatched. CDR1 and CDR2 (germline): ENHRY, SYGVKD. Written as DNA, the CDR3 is TGTGCCATCAGTGAGGAGCGGGGGAGCACAGATACGCAGTATTTT. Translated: CAISEERGSTDTQYF.

The CDR3: CATQSAQPYNEQFF. The CDR3 nucleotides read TGTGCCACGCAAAGCGCCCAACCCTACAATGAGCAGTTCTTC. The chain combines TRBV6-5 with TRBJ2-1, with D unresolved. The CDR3 spans 14 residues. Trimming pared 10 bases from V and 2 bases from J, leaving 15 bases between. CDR1 is MNHEY, CDR2 SVGAGI, per germline.

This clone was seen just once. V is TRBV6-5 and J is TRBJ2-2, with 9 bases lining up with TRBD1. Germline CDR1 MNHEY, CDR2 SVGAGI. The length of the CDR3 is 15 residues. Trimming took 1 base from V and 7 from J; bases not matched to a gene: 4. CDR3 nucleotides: TGTGCCAGCAGTTACTTTACAGGGGGCGGCGGGGAGCTGTTTTTT. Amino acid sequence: CASSYFTGGGGELFF.

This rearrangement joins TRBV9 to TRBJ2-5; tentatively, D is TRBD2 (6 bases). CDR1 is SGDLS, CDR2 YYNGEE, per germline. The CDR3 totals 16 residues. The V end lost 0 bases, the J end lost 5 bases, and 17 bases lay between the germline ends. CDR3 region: CASSVGASDRGETQYF. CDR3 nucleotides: TGTGCCAGCAGCGTAGGAGCTAGCGATCGTGGGGAGACCCAGTACTTC.

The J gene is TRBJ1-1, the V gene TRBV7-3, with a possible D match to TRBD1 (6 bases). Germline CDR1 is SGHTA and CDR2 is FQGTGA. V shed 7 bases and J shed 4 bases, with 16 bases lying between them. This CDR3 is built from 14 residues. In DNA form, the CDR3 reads TGTGCCAGCACCCTGACAGGAGGGAGCACTGAAGCTTTCTTT. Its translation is CASTLTGGSTEAFF.

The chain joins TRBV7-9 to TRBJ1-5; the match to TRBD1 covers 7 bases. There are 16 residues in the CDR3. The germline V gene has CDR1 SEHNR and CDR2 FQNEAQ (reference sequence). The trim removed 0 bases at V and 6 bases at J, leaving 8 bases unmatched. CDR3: CASSLAVTGDSQPQHF. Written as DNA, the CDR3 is TGTGCCAGCAGCTTAGCGGTCACAGGGGATAGTCAGCCCCAGCATTTT.

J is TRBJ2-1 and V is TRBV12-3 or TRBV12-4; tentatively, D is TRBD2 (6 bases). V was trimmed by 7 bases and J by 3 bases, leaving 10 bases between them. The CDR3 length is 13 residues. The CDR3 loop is CASTGLLYNEQFF. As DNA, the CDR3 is TGTGCCAGCACCGGACTACTCTACAATGAGCAGTTCTTC.

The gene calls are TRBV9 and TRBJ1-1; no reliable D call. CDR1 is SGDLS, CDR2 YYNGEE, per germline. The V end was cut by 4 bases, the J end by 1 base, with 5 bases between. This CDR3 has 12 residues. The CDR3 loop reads CASSSGNTEAFF. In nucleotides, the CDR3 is TGTGCCAGCAGCTCTGGGAACACTGAAGCTTTCTTT.

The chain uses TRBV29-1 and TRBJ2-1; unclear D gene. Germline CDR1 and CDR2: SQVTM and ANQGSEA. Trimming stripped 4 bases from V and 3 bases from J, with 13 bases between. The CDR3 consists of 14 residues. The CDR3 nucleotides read TGCAGCGTTGTAGGCGGTTCCCTCTACAATGAGCAGTTCTTC. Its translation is CSVVGGSLYNEQFF.

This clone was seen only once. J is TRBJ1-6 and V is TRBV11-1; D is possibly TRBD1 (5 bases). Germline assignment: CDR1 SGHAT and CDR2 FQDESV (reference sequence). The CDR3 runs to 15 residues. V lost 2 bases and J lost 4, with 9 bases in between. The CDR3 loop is CASSLYPGYNSPLHF. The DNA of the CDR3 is TGTGCCAGCAGCTTATACCCAGGGTATAATTCACCCCTCCACTTT.

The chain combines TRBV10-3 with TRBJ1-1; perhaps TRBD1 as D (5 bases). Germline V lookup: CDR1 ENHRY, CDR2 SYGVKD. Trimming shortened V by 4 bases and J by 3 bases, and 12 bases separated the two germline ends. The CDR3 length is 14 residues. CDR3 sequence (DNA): TGTGCCATCAGTGTCAGGGTTCGTGACACTGAAGCTTTCTTT. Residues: CAISVRVRDTEAFF.

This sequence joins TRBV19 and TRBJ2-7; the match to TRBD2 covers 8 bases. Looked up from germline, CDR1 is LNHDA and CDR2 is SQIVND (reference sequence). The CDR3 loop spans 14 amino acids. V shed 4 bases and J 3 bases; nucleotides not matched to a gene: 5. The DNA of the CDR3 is TGTGCCAGTAGTAAGGGGACTAGGCTCTACGAGCAGTACTTC. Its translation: CASSKGTRLYEQYF.

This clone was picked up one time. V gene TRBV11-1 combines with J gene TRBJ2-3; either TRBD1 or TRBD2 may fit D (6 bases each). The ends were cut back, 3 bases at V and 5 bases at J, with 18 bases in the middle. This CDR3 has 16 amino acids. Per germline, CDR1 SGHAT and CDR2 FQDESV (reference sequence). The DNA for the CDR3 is TGTGCCAGCAGCTTTGGCTCCCCGGGGGCATTAGATACGCAGTATTTT. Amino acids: CASSFGSPGALDTQYF.

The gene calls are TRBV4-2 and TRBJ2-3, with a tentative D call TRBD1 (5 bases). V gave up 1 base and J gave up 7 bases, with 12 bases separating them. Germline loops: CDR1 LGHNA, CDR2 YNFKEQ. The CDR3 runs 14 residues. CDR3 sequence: CASSQAYDRHTQYF. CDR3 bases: TGTGCCAGCAGCCAAGCTTATGACAGACATACGCAGTATTTT.

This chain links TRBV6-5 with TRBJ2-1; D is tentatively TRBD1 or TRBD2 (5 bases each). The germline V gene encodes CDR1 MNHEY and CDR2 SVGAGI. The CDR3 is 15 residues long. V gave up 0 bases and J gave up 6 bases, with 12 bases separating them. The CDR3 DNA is TGTGCCAGCAGTTACTCCGGTTGGGGGATCAATGAGCAGTTCTTC. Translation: CASSYSGWGINEQFF.

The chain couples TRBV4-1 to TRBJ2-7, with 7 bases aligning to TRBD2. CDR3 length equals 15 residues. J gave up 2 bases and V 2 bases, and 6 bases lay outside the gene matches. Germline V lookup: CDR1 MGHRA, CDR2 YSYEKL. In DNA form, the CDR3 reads TGCGCCAGCAGCCAACCGGGGGGTCAGACCTACGAGCAGTACTTC. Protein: CASSQPGGQTYEQYF.

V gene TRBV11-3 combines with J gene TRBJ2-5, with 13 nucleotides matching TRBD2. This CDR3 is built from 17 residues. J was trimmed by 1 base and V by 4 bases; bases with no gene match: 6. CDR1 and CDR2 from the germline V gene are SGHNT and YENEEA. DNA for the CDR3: TGTGCCAGCAGCTCAGGACTAGCGGGGGTACCCCAAGAGACCCAGTACTTC. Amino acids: CASSSGLAGVPQETQYF.

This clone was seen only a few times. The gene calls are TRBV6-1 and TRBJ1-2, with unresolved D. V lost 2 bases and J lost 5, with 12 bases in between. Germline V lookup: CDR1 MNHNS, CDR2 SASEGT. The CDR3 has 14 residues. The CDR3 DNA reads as TGTGCCAGCAGTGAACTGGACGGCCCTTATGGCTACACCTTC. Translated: CASSELDGPYGYTF.

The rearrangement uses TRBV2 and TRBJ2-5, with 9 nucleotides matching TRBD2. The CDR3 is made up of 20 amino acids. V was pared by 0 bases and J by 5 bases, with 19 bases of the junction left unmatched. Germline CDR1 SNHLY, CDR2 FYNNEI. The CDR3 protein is CASSEALRGLAGPSGETQYF. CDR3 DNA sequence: TGTGCCAGCAGTGAAGCGCTTCGGGGGCTAGCGGGGCCTTCTGGGGAGACCCAGTACTTC.

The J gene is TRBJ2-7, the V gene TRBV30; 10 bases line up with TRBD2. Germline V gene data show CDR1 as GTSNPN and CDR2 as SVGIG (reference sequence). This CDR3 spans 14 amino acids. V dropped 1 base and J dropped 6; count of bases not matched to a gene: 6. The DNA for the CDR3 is TGTGCCTGGAGTGGCCGGACTAGCGGTGGCGAGCAGTACTTC. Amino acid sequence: CAWSGRTSGGEQYF.

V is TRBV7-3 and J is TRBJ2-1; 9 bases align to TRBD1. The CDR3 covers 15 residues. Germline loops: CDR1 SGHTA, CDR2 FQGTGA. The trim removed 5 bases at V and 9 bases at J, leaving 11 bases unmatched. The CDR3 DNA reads TGTGCCAGCAGCCCCCAAGGACAGGGGTTGGTTGAGCAGTTCTTC. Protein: CASSPQGQGLVEQFF.

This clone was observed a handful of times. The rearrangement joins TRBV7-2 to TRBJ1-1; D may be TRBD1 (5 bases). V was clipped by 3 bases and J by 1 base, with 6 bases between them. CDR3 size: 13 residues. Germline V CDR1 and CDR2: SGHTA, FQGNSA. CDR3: CASSLTENTEAFF. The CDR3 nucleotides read TGTGCCAGCAGCTTGACAGAGAACACTGAAGCTTTCTTT.